This TCR beta chain was found in a study of tumor-infiltrating lymphocytes in primary liver carcinoma. About this clonotype: A much more abundant neighbour one base away suggests this may be a read error.

From 400 to 500 ng total RNA, TCR beta cDNA was generated with a primer in the constant region. Sequencing libraries for TCR beta derived from three nested multiplex PCR rounds that used slightly modified ARM-PCR. Use of TRBV1-TRBV30 forward primers with a C-beta reverse primer characterized the first two PCR rounds, which lasted about 10 cycles each. TCRdb independently ran MiXCR on the multiplex PCR reads; one entry per CDR3 protein. This sample has 300,000 to 400,000 distinct CDR3 sequences; around 60% occur once, and the top ten carry roughly 6%. The CDR3 consists of 14 residues. CDR1 and CDR2 (germline): SGHNT, YYREEE (reference sequence). Blood RNA came from unsorted whole blood; germline DNA was also extracted.

Sequenced sample: peripheral blood. The chain recombines TRBV5-4 with TRBJ1-1; 7 nucleotides line up with TRBD1. This clonotype was sampled from a man aged 40-55 years with primary liver carcinoma and hepatitis B virus infection. This CDR3 reads CASSWGQMNTETFF. CDR3 bases: TGTGCCAGCAGCTGGGGACAGATGAACACTGAAACTTTCTTT.